Listed below are T cell receptor beta chains from one sample, sequenced in a study of blood T cell repertoires in COVID-19. The assay was immunoSEQ multiplex PCR, and TCRdb's table has in-frame clones only and misses some. The profile shows under 350,000 clones, 65% to 90% of them singletons. The sequencing input was PBMCs or T cells enriched from blood (not recorded which). The receptors stem from a woman between 40 and 55 years old with acute COVID-19. Each CDR3 is given with its conserved first and last residue. A D gene is named only where the DNA matches it firmly. Part of the rows lack a size; the others show once, few, many or a class for expanded clones.

J,size,V,D,CDR3,DNA
TRBJ2-5,-,TRBV5-6,TRBD2,CASSFLAGGQETQYF,TGTGCCAGCAGCTTCCTCGCGGGGGGCCAAGAGACCCAGTACTTC
TRBJ2-7,-,TRBV7-9,-,CASSLGRQEQYF,TGTGCCAGCAGCTTAGGTCGACAGGAGCAGTACTTC
TRBJ1-6,-,TRBV28,TRBD1,CASSSGTGDNSPLHF,TGTGCCAGCAGTTCCGGGACAGGGGATAATTCACCCCTCCACTTT
TRBJ2-7,-,TRBV7-9,TRBD1,CASSGPRDSAIYEQYF,TGTGCCAGCAGCGGACCCCGGGACAGCGCAATCTACGAGCAGTACTTC
TRBJ2-3,-,TRBV6-2/TRBV6-3,TRBD2,CASSTGQGTGLAGWNTQYF,TGTGCCAGCAGTACTGGACAGGGGACGGGACTAGCGGGATGGAATACGCAGTATTTT
TRBJ1-1,-,TRBV10-2,TRBD1,CASRTPGQGATEAFF,TGCGCCAGCAGAACACCGGGACAGGGGGCGACTGAAGCTTTCTTT
TRBJ2-3,few,TRBV7-8,TRBD2,CASSLDWSSGGVVTDTQYF,TGTGCCAGCAGCTTAGATTGGTCTAGCGGGGGGGTAGTCACAGATACGCAGTATTTT
TRBJ1-2,-,TRBV7-2,-,CASSTLGIGYTF,TGTGCCAGCAGCACACTAGGTATCGGCTACACCTTC
TRBJ2-1,-,TRBV4-1,-,CASSQTSGTRGINYNEQFF,TGCGCCAGCAGCCAGACAAGCGGTACAAGAGGGATCAACTACAATGAGCAGTTCTTC
TRBJ1-2,-,TRBV19,-,CASSIGVDRPYGYTF,TGTGCCAGTAGTATCGGGGTTGACAGGCCCTATGGCTACACCTTC
TRBJ2-5,-,TRBV7-7,-,CASSLVEGGRETQYF,TGTGCTAGCAGCTTAGTTGAAGGGGGTCGAGAGACCCAGTACTTC
TRBJ1-2,-,TRBV13,-,CASSRNRNLNYGYTF,TGTGCCAGCAGCCGCAACAGAAATCTTAACTATGGCTACACCTTC
TRBJ1-1,-,TRBV19,-,CASSPPGAKNTEAFF,TGTGCCAGTAGTCCCCCGGGTGCAAAAAACACTGAAGCTTTCTTT
TRBJ1-4,-,TRBV7-9,-,CASSPTGGLTNEKLFF,TGTGCCAGCAGCCCCACGGGGGGGCTGACTAATGAAAAACTGTTTTTT
TRBJ2-5,once,TRBV7-2,-,CASSLEFVGVKTQYF,TGTGCCAGCAGCTTAGAGTTCGTGGGAGTTAAGACCCAGTACTTC
TRBJ1-5,-,TRBV4-2,-,CASSPGGEVGNQPQHF,TGTGCCAGCAGCCCCGGCGGGGAAGTGGGCAATCAGCCCCAGCATTTT
TRBJ2-1,-,TRBV18,TRBD1,CASSQGQGLYNEQFF,TGTGCCAGCTCCCAAGGACAGGGACTTTACAATGAGCAGTTCTTC
TRBJ2-6,many,TRBV4-2,-,CASSQELRGFTGANVLTF,TGTGCCAGCAGCCAAGAGCTCAGGGGTTTTACTGGGGCCAACGTCCTGACTTTC
TRBJ2-7,-,TRBV29-1,TRBD2,CSVGLIGGWGGLAYEQYF,TGCAGCGTTGGGCTGATCGGGGGCTGGGGGGGACTAGCCTACGAGCAGTACTTC
TRBJ2-2,-,TRBV3-1/TRBV3-2,TRBD2,CASSQLAAGELFF,TGTGCCAGCAGCCAACTAGCGGCCGGGGAGCTGTTTTTT
TRBJ2-3,-,TRBV11-2,TRBD2,CASSHWAQLAGGRTHTQYF,TGTGCCAGCAGCCACTGGGCCCAACTAGCGGGGGGGCGCACCCATACGCAGTATTTT
TRBJ1-1,-,TRBV11-2,-,CASSLGSSGQLGSTEAFF,TGTGCCAGCAGCTTAGGCAGTTCGGGACAACTGGGTAGTACTGAAGCTTTCTTT
TRBJ2-5,-,TRBV4-2,-,CASSPIPRAGPEEETQYF,TGTGCCAGCAGCCCAATTCCTCGGGCGGGCCCCGAGGAGGAGACCCAGTACTTC
TRBJ2-7,-,TRBV4-2,TRBD1,CASSQNRDRVYEQYF,TGTGCCAGCAGCCAGAACCGGGACAGGGTCTACGAGCAGTACTTC
TRBJ1-2,-,TRBV7-2,TRBD1,CASSPRRDRGFGF,TGTGCCAGCAGCCCCCGAAGGGACAGGGGTTTTGGGTTC
TRBJ1-5,-,TRBV19,TRBD1,CASNSQGVYQPQHF,TGTGCCAGTAATTCCCAGGGGGTGTACCAGCCCCAGCATTTT
TRBJ2-2,few,TRBV3-1/TRBV3-2,-,CASSQGLVLNTGELFF,TGTGCCAGCAGCCAAGGGTTAGTTTTGAACACCGGGGAGCTGTTTTTT
TRBJ2-1,-,TRBV19,TRBD2,CASSISLAGGRANEQFF,TGTGCCAGTAGTATTAGCCTAGCGGGAGGGCGTGCTAATGAGCAGTTCTTC
TRBJ1-5,-,TRBV18,TRBD1,CASSHRGLENQPQHF,TGTGCCAGCTCACACAGGGGGCTGGAAAATCAGCCCCAGCATTTT
TRBJ1-2,-,TRBV6-6,-,CASSTGTSNYGYTF,TGTGCCAGCAGTACTGGGACTTCGAACTATGGCTACACCTTC
TRBJ2-7,-,TRBV29-1,TRBD1,CSVERKVTGEQYF,TGCAGCGTTGAAAGAAAGGTGACAGGGGAGCAGTACTTC
TRBJ2-7,-,TRBV6-2/TRBV6-3,-,CASSYGFGGQDEQYF,TGTGCCAGCAGTTACGGATTCGGGGGGCAGGACGAGCAGTACTTC
TRBJ2-7,-,TRBV19,TRBD1,CASSIEGQGTNEQYF,TGTGCCAGTAGTATTGAGGGACAGGGAACCAACGAGCAGTACTTC
TRBJ1-3,-,TRBV4-3,TRBD1,CASSQDSQGAGNTIYF,TGCGCCAGCAGCCAAGACTCGCAGGGGGCTGGAAACACCATATATTTT
TRBJ2-3,once,TRBV11-2,-,CASSFNSGFSTDTQYF,TGTGCCAGCAGTTTTAATAGCGGCTTTAGCACAGATACGCAGTATTTT
TRBJ2-5,-,TRBV6-5,-,CASSSGRETQYF,TGTGCCAGCAGTTCCGGTCGAGAGACCCAGTACTTC
TRBJ1-4,-,TRBV29-1,TRBD1,CSVGGTGNEKLFF,TGCAGCGTTGGGGGGACAGGGAATGAAAAACTGTTTTTT
TRBJ2-7,-,TRBV5-1,-,CASSLVLGGLPSYEQYF,TGCGCCAGCAGCTTGGTACTTGGCGGGTTACCCTCCTACGAGCAGTACTTC
TRBJ1-1,-,TRBV2,TRBD1,CASSWTGGKNTEAFF,TGTGCCAGCTCCTGGACAGGGGGAAAGAACACTGAAGCTTTCTTT
TRBJ1-5,-,TRBV28,-,CASSGTRSNQPQHF,TGTGCCAGCAGTGGGACACGTAGCAATCAGCCCCAGCATTTT
TRBJ2-1,-,TRBV5-1,TRBD2,CASSSGTSGGAHEQFF,TGCGCCAGCAGCTCCGGGACTAGCGGGGGGGCACATGAGCAGTTCTTC
TRBJ2-2,-,TRBV5-4,TRBD2,CASTSSWGGANTGELFF,TGTGCCAGCACCTCCTCGTGGGGAGGGGCGAACACCGGGGAGCTGTTTTTT
TRBJ2-1,-,TRBV7-9,TRBD1,CASEKDRGATEQFF,TGTGCCAGCGAGAAGGACAGGGGGGCTACTGAGCAGTTCTTC
TRBJ1-2,-,TRBV18,-,CASSPQGDYGYTF,TGTGCCAGCTCACCACAGGGGGACTATGGCTACACCTTC
TRBJ2-2,-,TRBV7-6,TRBD2,CASSLGSTSGRNTGELFF,TGTGCCAGCAGCTTAGGTAGTACTAGCGGACGGAACACCGGGGAGCTGTTTTTT
TRBJ2-5,-,TRBV14,TRBD1,CASSRTGGGGETQYF,TGTGCCAGCAGCCGTACAGGGGGCGGTGGAGAGACCCAGTACTTC
TRBJ2-1,-,TRBV12-5,-,CASSAYNEQFF,TGTGCTAGTAGCGCCTACAATGAGCAGTTCTTC
TRBJ2-5,-,TRBV11-1,TRBD1,CASSGGDRVQETQYF,TGTGCCAGCAGCGGAGGGGACAGGGTACAAGAGACCCAGTACTTC
TRBJ2-7,-,TRBV28,-,CASRTPYEQYF,TGTGCCAGCAGGACTCCATACGAGCAGTACTTC
TRBJ2-7,-,TRBV19,TRBD2,CASTGGKQHF,TGTGCCAGTACCGGGGGGAAACAACACTTC
TRBJ2-2,-,TRBV7-2,-,CASSLARFQGAETGELFF,TGTGCCAGCAGCTTAGCGAGGTTCCAGGGTGCAGAAACCGGGGAGCTGTTTTTT
TRBJ2-7,-,TRBV7-3,-,CASSPIGGPPYEQYF,TGTGCCAGCAGCCCGATCGGGGGGCCCCCCTACGAGCAGTACTTC